This T cell receptor (beta chain) was found in a study of blood T cell repertoires in COVID-19. Study information: Acute-phase and convalescent COVID-19 samples originated in the United States, Italy and Spain. PBMCs, B-cell-depleted T cells, or T cells provided the cDNA or gDNA that made up the material.

The CDR3 length is 14 residues. Trimming pared 2 bases from V and 4 bases from J, leaving 11 bases between. Germline lookup yields CDR1 MRHNA and CDR2 SNTAGT. Original methodology: Estimates of nucleated cell counts were drawn from the amplification of reference gene primers. Profiling relied on immunoSEQ multiplex PCR, and the TCRdb table lists in-frame clones only, not all of them. Clone size and the V and J calls come from that table; the DNA yielded D and trimming. This sample has about 55,000 clones, with 82% found just once. Seattle's cohort entered during active infection and was followed longitudinally.

The gene calls are TRBV6-4 and TRBJ1-1, with D tentatively TRBD1 (5 bases). The receptor was isolated from an older man with COVID-19, enrolled during active disease. Sequenced sample: peripheral blood. Here the CDR3 DNA reads TGTGCCAGCAGTGACGGGCAGGGAAGCACTGAAGCTTTCTTT. Protein product: CASSDGQGSTEAFF.